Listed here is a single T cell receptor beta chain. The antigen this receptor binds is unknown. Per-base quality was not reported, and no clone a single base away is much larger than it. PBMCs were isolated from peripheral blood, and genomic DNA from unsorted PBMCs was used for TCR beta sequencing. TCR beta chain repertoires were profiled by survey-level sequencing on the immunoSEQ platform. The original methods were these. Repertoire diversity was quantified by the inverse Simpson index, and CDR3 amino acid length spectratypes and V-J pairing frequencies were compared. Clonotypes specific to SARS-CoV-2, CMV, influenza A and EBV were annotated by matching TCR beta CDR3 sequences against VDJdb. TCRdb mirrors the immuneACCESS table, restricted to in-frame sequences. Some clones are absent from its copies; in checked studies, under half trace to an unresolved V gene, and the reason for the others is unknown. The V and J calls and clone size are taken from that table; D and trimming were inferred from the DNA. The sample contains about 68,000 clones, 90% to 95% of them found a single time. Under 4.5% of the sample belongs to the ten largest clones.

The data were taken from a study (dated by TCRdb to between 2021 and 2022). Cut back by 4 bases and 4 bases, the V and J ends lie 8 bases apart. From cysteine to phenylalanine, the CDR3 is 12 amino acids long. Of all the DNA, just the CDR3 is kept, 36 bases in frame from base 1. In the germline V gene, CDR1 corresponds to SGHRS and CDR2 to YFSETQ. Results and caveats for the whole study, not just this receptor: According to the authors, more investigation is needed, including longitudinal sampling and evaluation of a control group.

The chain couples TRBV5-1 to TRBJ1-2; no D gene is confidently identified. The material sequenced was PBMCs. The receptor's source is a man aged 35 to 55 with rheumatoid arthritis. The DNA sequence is TGCGCCAGCAGCGATGAAGGCTATGGCTACACCTTC. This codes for CASSDEGYGYTF.